Each of the 21 T cell receptor beta chains below was sequenced from the same sample in a study of T cells in Graves' hyperthyroidism and ophthalmopathy (dated by TCRdb to about 2019). Libraries came from multiplex PCR. Sequencer: Illumina HiSeq 2000. Amplification of TCR beta CDR3 regions was carried out from RNA transcripts. The TCR CDR3 was subjected to a first round of RT-PCR using the HTBI primer set and the Qiagen OneStep RT-PCR kit. TCRdb itself trimmed the public reads at Q25 with fastp, ran MiXCR and retained productive beta chains. One record per CDR3 amino acid sequence lists the most common genes and DNA. The sample table contains more than 550,000 distinct CDR3 sequences; only one count was recorded for about 45% of them. The top ten clonotypes cover approximately 7.2% of the sample. Sequencing was done on a sample of peripheral blood or thyroid tissue (not recorded which). The source of these receptors is an adult man with Graves' disease, either hyperthyroidism or ophthalmopathy (not recorded which).

Turning to this clonotype: This may arise from a read error, as a much more abundant clone is one base away. The rearrangement uses TRBV15 and TRBJ1-4; D unresolved. The CDR3 loop spans 15 amino acids. Germline V gene lookup returns CDR1 LNHNV and CDR2 YYDKDF (reference sequence). The V end was cut by 0 bases, the J end by 4 bases, with 9 bases between. The CDR3 reads CATSRDGNSNEKLFF. The CDR3 nucleotides read TGTGCCACCAGCAGAGACGGAAACAGTAATGAAAAACTGTTTTTT. Supplemented by reference TRBV15 and TRBJ1-4, the full variable domain reads DAMVIQNPRYQVTQFGKPVTLSCSQTLNHNVMYWYQQKSSQAPKLLFHYYDKDFNNEADTPDNFQSRRPNTSFCFLDIRSPGLGDTAMYLCATSRDGNSNEKLFFGSGTQLSVL.

In the case of this clonotype: Just one base apart from a much larger clone, this may be a read error. V and J are TRBV29-1 and TRBJ1-2; no definite D call. V lost 3 bases and J lost 6, with 8 bases in between. The CDR3 covers 11 residues. The germline V gene has CDR1 SQVTM and CDR2 ANQGSEA. CDR3 residues: CSVDAGHGYTF. The CDR3 bases are TGCAGCGTTGACGCGGGCCATGGCTACACCTTC.

The V gene is TRBV30, the J gene TRBJ2-7; TRBD2 aligns across 9 bases. The germline CDR1 and CDR2 sequences are GTSNPN and SVGIG (reference sequence). The CDR3 spans 13 residues. The ends lost 5 bases at V and 7 bases at J; junction bases unmatched: 9. CDR3 region: CAWAAGGPGEQYF. In DNA, the CDR3 is TGTGCCTGGGCGGCGGGAGGGCCGGGAGAGCAGTACTTC.

Many counts were recorded for this clonotype. The chain couples TRBV7-8 to TRBJ1-4; 9 bases map to TRBD1. CDR1 is SGHVS, CDR2 FQNEAQ, per germline. The CDR3 contains 16 residues. J gave up 7 bases and V 5 bases, and 11 bases lay outside the gene matches. The CDR3 nucleotides are TGTGCCAGCAGCCGCCGTCCCGGGACAGGGCCTGAAAAACTGTTTTTT. This sequence encodes CASSRRPGTGPEKLFF.

This clonotype was observed a few times. The chain uses TRBV9 and TRBJ1-1; D is uncertain. Per the germline V gene, CDR1 is SGDLS and CDR2 is YYNGEE. V gave up 0 bases and J gave up 8 bases, with 20 bases separating them. This CDR3 region has 16 residues. CDR3 DNA sequence: TGTGCCAGCAGCGTAGGTCCTAACACGCGTGATGGAGAAGCTTTCTTT. Translation gives CASSVGPNTRDGEAFF.

At least ten counts were recorded for this clonotype. This sequence joins TRBV20-1 and TRBJ1-1, with 10 bases that match TRBD1. V was clipped by 1 base and J by 4 bases; unmatched bases: 0. Looked up from germline, CDR1 is DFQATT and CDR2 is SNEGSKA (reference sequence). This CDR3 is built from 13 residues. The CDR3: CSARGDRGTEAFF. CDR3 nucleotides: TGCAGTGCTAGAGGGGACAGGGGCACTGAAGCTTTCTTT.

At least ten counts were recorded for this clonotype. The V and J genes are TRBV10-3 and TRBJ1-5, with TRBD1 matching 8 bases. Germline lookup yields CDR1 ENHRY and CDR2 SYGVKD. V lost 3 bases to trimming and J lost 7 bases; unmatched junction nucleotides: 5. This CDR3 has 14 residues. CDR3 in DNA: TGTGCCATCAGTGAAGGACAGGGTGGGCAGCCCCAGCATTTT. As protein: CAISEGQGGQPQHF.

This chain uses TRBV2 with TRBJ1-1; no clear D gene. The CDR3 has 14 amino acids. V dropped 7 bases and J dropped 1 base, with 13 bases sitting between them. Germline CDR1 is SNHLY and CDR2 is FYNNEI. The CDR3 bases are TGTGCCAGCACCATACCCACAAGGAACACTGAAGCTTTCTTT. Translating it yields CASTIPTRNTEAFF.

The chain recombines TRBV6-5 with TRBJ1-1; 10 bases map to TRBD1. CDR3 length equals 14 residues. Germline V gives CDR1 MNHEY, CDR2 SVGAGI. J lost 4 bases, V lost 4 bases, and 3 bases had no gene match. This chain's CDR3 is CASSSGTGVTEAFF. The CDR3 DNA sequence: TGTGCCAGCAGTTCCGGGACAGGGGTCACTGAAGCTTTCTTT.

The chain is built from TRBV7-9 and TRBJ1-1; no clear D. Germline values: CDR1 SEHNR, CDR2 FQNEAQ (reference sequence). CDR3 length: 13 residues. V gave up 3 bases and J gave up 6 bases, with 11 bases separating them. CDR3 bases: TGTGCCAGCAGCTTGGATATGGGCTCTGAAGCTTTCTTT. This sequence encodes CASSLDMGSEAFF.

This chain links TRBV7-2 with TRBJ2-5; 13 bases line up with TRBD2. This CDR3 contains 16 residues. V lost 4 bases and J lost 5; bases outside the gene matches: 7. Germline values: CDR1 SGHTA, CDR2 FQGNSA. CDR3 loop: CASSSGLAGPGETQYF. The CDR3 DNA reads TGTGCCAGCAGCTCGGGACTAGCGGGACCCGGGGAGACCCAGTACTTC. The full variable domain, its missing parts supplied by reference TRBV7-2 and TRBJ2-5, is GAGVSQSPSNKVTEKGKDVELRCDPISGHTALYWYRQSLGQGLEFLIYFQGNSAPDKSGLPSDRFSAERTGGSVSTLTIQRTQQEDSAVYLCASSSGLAGPGETQYFGPGTRLLVL.

The chain has TRBV24-1 and TRBJ1-5; 8 bases are a match to TRBD1. The CDR3 runs to 16 residues. The germline V gene has CDR1 KGHDR and CDR2 SFDVKD. V was clipped by 4 bases and J by 2 bases; unmatched bases: 6. CDR3 bases: TGTGCCACCAGTGACCTAGGACAGGGACGCAATCAGCCCCAGCATTTT. It translates to CATSDLGQGRNQPQHF.

This clonotype was seen many times. The V gene is TRBV7-9, the J gene TRBJ2-7; maybe TRBD1 (6 bases). V lost 4 bases, J lost 5 bases, and 15 bases lay in between. Germline V gene sequence: CDR1 SEHNR, CDR2 FQNEAQ (reference sequence). The CDR3 spans 14 residues. CDR3 coding DNA: TGTGCCAGCAGCTCATCTACCCGGACAGACGAGCAGTACTTC. It translates to CASSSSTRTDEQYF.

Many counts were recorded for this clonotype. The junction shows a germline mismatch at one end, possibly a read error. This chain uses TRBV7-8 with TRBJ2-7; D is tentatively TRBD1 or TRBD2 (5 bases each). This CDR3 is built from 13 residues. In germline, CDR1 is SGHVS, CDR2 FQNEAQ. The DNA for the CDR3 is TGTGCCAGCAGCTTAAGTGTGGGGGATGGCCCGAACTTC. It encodes CASSLSVGDGPNF.

This chain joins TRBV10-3 and TRBJ1-4; maybe TRBD1 (5 bases). Between the trimmed V and J ends, which lost 5 bases and 1 base, there was a span of 11 bases. CDR1 and CDR2 from the germline V gene are ENHRY and SYGVKD. The length of the CDR3 is 15 residues. The CDR3 DNA sequence: TGTGCCATCAGTCAAGATAGGGGAACTAATGAAAAACTGTTTTTT. Encoded protein: CAISQDRGTNEKLFF.

The J gene is TRBJ2-7, the V gene TRBV29-1; perhaps TRBD2 as D (7 bases). V lost 4 bases to trimming and J lost 6 bases, with 13 bases between them. Germline V lookup: CDR1 SQVTM, CDR2 ANQGSEA. CDR3 length: 12 residues. The CDR3 reads CSVASGGGEQYF. In DNA form, the CDR3 reads TGCAGCGTTGCCTCGGGGGGCGGCGAGCAGTACTTC.

The chain is built from TRBV7-6 and TRBJ2-7; D perhaps matches TRBD1 (7 bases). The germline V gene has CDR1 SGHVS and CDR2 FNYEAQ. Trimming stripped 5 bases from V and 2 bases from J, with 16 bases between. The CDR3 loop spans 15 amino acids. CDR3 sequence: CASSPGGTATYEQYF. CDR3 coding DNA: TGTGCCAGCAGCCCAGGAGGGACAGCCACCTACGAGCAGTACTTC.

Written as DNA, the CDR3 is TGTGCCAGCAGCGTAGATGGAGCGGGGGGAGTACTGGAGACCCAGTACTTC. Protein sequence: CASSVDGAGGVLETQYF. The V gene is TRBV9, the J gene TRBJ2-5, with TRBD2 matching 9 bases. J was trimmed by 5 bases and V by 0 bases; bases with no gene match: 11. This CDR3 contains 17 residues. The germline V gene has CDR1 SGDLS and CDR2 YYNGEE.

This clonotype came up a few times. V usage is TRBV7-9 and J usage is TRBJ1-2; maybe TRBD1 (5 bases). V was cut by 8 bases and J by 4 bases, with 20 bases left in between. Germline CDR1 is SEHNR and CDR2 is FQNEAQ (reference sequence). This CDR3 has 15 amino acids. CDR3 nucleotide sequence: TGTGCCAGCGCATCGGATCATGACAGCGGCTATGGCTACACCTTC. Encoded protein: CASASDHDSGYGYTF.

This clonotype was seen a few times. The rearrangement links TRBV19 to TRBJ2-7; no firm D call. Looked up from germline, CDR1 is LNHDA and CDR2 is SQIVND (reference sequence). V lost 5 bases and J 0 bases, leaving 8 bases between the germline ends. The CDR3 runs 13 residues. As DNA, the CDR3 is TGTGCCAGTAGTCCCCGGGCCTCCTACGAGCAGTACTTC. The encoded protein is CASSPRASYEQYF.

As for this clonotype: One end of the junction varies from germline; a read error may be responsible. This sequence joins TRBV6-1 and TRBJ1-3, with a tentative D call TRBD1 (6 bases). CDR3 length: 13 residues. Germline values: CDR1 MNHNS, CDR2 SASEGT. The CDR3 nucleotides read TGTACCAGCAGAAGGGGGTCTGGAAACACCATATATTTT. Its translation is CTSRRGSGNTIYF.